One sample yielded the 27 T cell receptor beta chains listed below, sequenced in a study of blood T cell repertoires in COVID-19 (dated by TCRdb to between 2020 and 2021). The library came from the immunoSEQ multiplex PCR assay. The clones in this table, taken by TCRdb from immuneACCESS, are in-frame only. Not every clone is retained; where verified, under half of the shortfall comes from an unresolved V gene, and the cause of the rest is unknown. This sample lists 200,000 to 300,000 clones; just under 85% were detected once. Around 6.4% of the sample rests with the top ten. Sequenced material: peripheral blood. The receptors come from a woman aged 55-69 years with active or convalescent COVID-19.

This clone occurred once. The chain links TRBV5-1 to TRBJ1-2; D gene uncertain. The CDR3 spans 12 residues. Germline V lookup: CDR1 SGHRS, CDR2 YFSETQ. Trimming took off 2 bases at V and 0 bases at J, with 2 bases between the two ends. The CDR3 bases are TGCGCCAGCAGCTTCACTAACTATGGCTACACCTTC. The encoded protein is CASSFTNYGYTF.

This chain connects TRBV7-9 to TRBJ1-3, with TRBD1 matching 8 bases. The germline V gene encodes CDR1 SEHNR and CDR2 FQNEAQ (reference sequence). Unmatched junction bases numbered 4, after V lost 1 base and J lost 2 bases. CDR3 length: 16 amino acids. The CDR3 nucleotides read TGTGCCAGCAGCTTAGAGGGCAGGGGGCCTGGAAACACCATATATTTT. Translation: CASSLEGRGPGNTIYF.

This chain connects TRBV28 to TRBJ1-1; a possible D gene is TRBD1 (5 bases). Germline V gene data show CDR1 as MDHEN and CDR2 as SYDVKM. The CDR3 is made up of 14 amino acids. With 6 bases removed from V and 4 bases from J, the gap between germline ends came to 15 bases. The CDR3 DNA follows: TGTGCCAGCAGACTCCCCGGGGGACCCACTGAAGCTTTCTTT. Translation: CASRLPGGPTEAFF.

This sequence joins TRBV10-3 and TRBJ1-1, with D perhaps TRBD1 (5 bases). The V gene's germline CDR1 is ENHRY and CDR2 SYGVKD. The CDR3 covers 16 residues. Trimming left V 2 bases short and J 4 bases short, with 17 bases between. CDR3 sequence reads: CAISEGDMGEGTEAFF. The CDR3 DNA is TGTGCCATCAGTGAGGGGGATATGGGGGAGGGCACTGAAGCTTTCTTT.

The chain links TRBV19 to TRBJ2-1, with D unresolved. The CDR3 is made up of 16 amino acids. The germline V gene encodes CDR1 LNHDA and CDR2 SQIVND (reference sequence). V dropped 3 bases and J dropped 8 bases, with 20 bases sitting between them. The CDR3 bases are TGTGCCAGTAGTATCACTCTGATACCAATTTCGGATGAGCAGTTCTTC. It codes for CASSITLIPISDEQFF.

V and J are TRBV28 and TRBJ2-7, with D unclear. Per germline, CDR1 MDHEN and CDR2 SYDVKM. Trimming left V 6 bases short and J 5 bases short, with 11 bases between. The CDR3 is 12 residues long. The CDR3 loop reads CASSATLDEQYV. CDR3 nucleotide sequence: TGTGCCAGCAGCGCGACTCTCGACGAGCAGTACGTC.

Here the CDR3 DNA reads TGTGCCAGCAGCCCGGGACAGGGAAATCGTAGGGACACCTTC. Its protein is CASSPGQGNRRDTF. The V and J genes are TRBV5-8 and TRBJ1-2, with 9 bases identical to TRBD1. The CDR3 length is 14 residues. Trimming at V came to 4 bases and at J to 12 bases, leaving 13 bases not matched to a gene. Germline V gene sequence: CDR1 SGHTS, CDR2 YDEGEE.

This clone has just one count. This rearrangement joins TRBV14 to TRBJ2-3; 10 bases match TRBD1. Germline CDR1 SGHDN, CDR2 FVKESK. After removal of 4 bases from V and 2 bases from J, the junction contained 3 bases not matched to a gene. The CDR3 extends over 15 amino acids. This CDR3 reads CASSPGTGATDTQYF. The CDR3, as DNA: TGTGCCAGCAGCCCAGGGACAGGGGCCACAGATACGCAGTATTTT.

Details on this clone: An end of the junction does not agree with germline; a read error may underlie this. The CDR3 coding sequence is TGCCCCCCCCCTCGCCGGGGGGGCCGGGCCGGGCCGGGGACTTTCTTT. This encodes CPPPRRGGRAGPGTFF. J is TRBJ1-1 and V is TRBV28; D may be TRBD1 (6 bases). This CDR3 comprises 16 residues. Per the germline V gene, CDR1 is MDHEN and CDR2 is SYDVKM.

The chain recombines TRBV15 with TRBJ2-1; 10 bases fit TRBD2. V was clipped by 1 base and J by 4 bases; unmatched bases: 4. The CDR3 sequence is 16 residues long. Germline V gene data show CDR1 as LNHNV and CDR2 as YYDKDF (reference sequence). CDR3 sequence: CATSRVTSGKYNEQFF. The CDR3 DNA is TGTGCCACCAGCAGAGTAACTAGCGGGAAATACAATGAGCAGTTCTTC.

About this clone itself: At one end the junction does not follow the germline gene, possibly because of a read error. This chain connects TRBV18 to TRBJ2-2; 11 nucleotides agree with TRBD1. Germline loops: CDR1 KGHSH, CDR2 LQKENI. The CDR3 runs to 15 residues. As DNA, the CDR3 is TGTGTCAGCTCACGGACAGGGGGCGCAACCGGGGAGCTGTTTTTT. This encodes CVSSRTGGATGELFF.

V is TRBV7-8 and J is TRBJ2-5, with TRBD1 matching 7 bases. Looked up from germline, CDR1 is SGHVS and CDR2 is FQNEAQ. CDR3 length: 14 amino acids. V shed 2 bases and J 5 bases; nucleotides not matched to a gene: 5. CDR3 sequence reads: CASSLLTGWETQYF. The CDR3 DNA sequence: TGTGCCAGCAGCTTATTGACAGGGTGGGAGACCCAGTACTTC.

The chain uses TRBV6-5 and TRBJ1-2; TRBD1 matches 7 bases. The CDR3 totals 12 residues. The germline gives CDR1 MNHEY, CDR2 SVGAGI. Germline trimming cut 6 bases from V and 5 bases from J; bases unmatched to any gene: 3. For the CDR3, the DNA is TGTGCCAGCAGCCAGGGGGTTTATGGCTACACCTTC. Amino acids: CASSQGVYGYTF.

The chain links TRBV6-6 to TRBJ2-3; 9 bases fit TRBD1. Per the germline V gene, CDR1 is MNHNY and CDR2 is SVGAGI (reference sequence). Trimming cost V 5 bases and J 2 bases; bases outside gene matches: 5. The CDR3 consists of 15 residues. CDR3 DNA sequence: TGTGCCAGCAGTCTCGACAGGGGGTTCACAGATACGCAGTATTTT. Amino acids: CASSLDRGFTDTQYF.

The chain combines TRBV6-5 with TRBJ1-1; possibly TRBD1 for D (5 bases). The CDR3 covers 14 residues. V dropped 5 bases and J dropped 3 bases, with 13 bases sitting between them. Germline lookup yields CDR1 MNHEY and CDR2 SVGAGI. Here the CDR3 DNA reads TGTGCCAGCAGTAGGCCAGGGCCTTACACTGAAGCTTTCTTT. Residues: CASSRPGPYTEAFF.

This chain connects TRBV7-9 to TRBJ1-4; D is ambiguous. This CDR3 comprises 13 residues. Trimming took off 3 bases at V and 8 bases at J, with 10 bases between the two ends. Germline V gene lookup returns CDR1 SEHNR and CDR2 FQNEAQ (reference sequence). Here the CDR3 reads CASSFQEREKLFF. Here the CDR3 DNA reads TGTGCCAGCAGCTTCCAGGAACGGGAAAAACTGTTTTTT.

V gene TRBV19 combines with J gene TRBJ1-1; D remains unclear. Germline V CDR1 and CDR2: LNHDA, SQIVND (reference sequence). The CDR3 has 16 residues. Trimming removed 0 bases at V and 0 bases at J, with 11 bases between. The CDR3 DNA follows: TGTGCCAGTAGTATAGAAAGCCCCTTCATGAACACTGAAGCTTTCTTT. Its protein product is CASSIESPFMNTEAFF.

This CDR3 reads CASRRTGGTEAFF. Here the CDR3 DNA reads TGTGCCAGCAGGAGAACAGGGGGTACTGAAGCTTTCTTT. The V gene is TRBV6-4, the J gene TRBJ1-1, with TRBD1 identical over 8 bases. CDR3 length: 13 amino acids. After removal of 6 bases from V and 5 bases from J, the junction contained 5 bases not matched to a gene. Germline lookup yields CDR1 MRHNA and CDR2 SNTAGT.

This rearrangement joins TRBV5-4 to TRBJ2-3, with 13 bases that match TRBD2. CDR3 length: 17 amino acids. Germline CDR1 and CDR2: SGHNT and YYREEE (reference sequence). Trimming removed 2 bases from V and 2 bases from J; junction bases left unmatched: 5. CDR3 nucleotide sequence: TGTGCCAGCAGCTTACAGACTAGCGGGAGGACCACAGATACGCAGTATTTT. Translated: CASSLQTSGRTTDTQYF.

The chain has TRBV3-1 (or the pseudogene TRBV3-2) and TRBJ2-7; TRBD1 matches 9 bases. Trimming took 3 bases from V and 5 from J; bases not matched to a gene: 11. Germline assignment: CDR1 LGHDT and CDR2 YNNKEL (reference sequence). CDR3 length equals 16 residues. The CDR3 reads CASSQNPGQGYHEQYF. The DNA for the CDR3 is TGTGCCAGCAGCCAGAACCCGGGACAGGGATATCACGAGCAGTACTTC.

The V call is TRBV20-1, the J call TRBJ2-5, with a weak D call TRBD1 (5 bases). The CDR3 sequence is 13 residues long. CDR1 is DFQATT and CDR2 is SNEGSKA in the germline V gene (reference sequence). With 3 bases removed from V and 5 bases from J, the gap between germline ends came to 13 bases. CDR3 sequence (DNA): TGCAGTGCTAGTTCCCAGGGATGGGAGACCCAGTACTTC. It is translated as CSASSQGWETQYF.

The V call is TRBV6-5, the J call TRBJ1-1, with 10 bases fitting TRBD1. Trimming removed 3 bases from V and 14 bases from J; junction bases left unmatched: 9. This CDR3 comprises 13 residues. Germline assignment: CDR1 MNHEY and CDR2 SVGAGI. CDR3 sequence: CASSYVGGQGSFF. The CDR3 DNA sequence: TGTGCCAGCAGTTATGTCGGGGGACAGGGGTCGTTCTTT.

This chain links TRBV5-1 with TRBJ2-7; perhaps TRBD1 as D (5 bases). Germline V gives CDR1 SGHRS, CDR2 YFSETQ. The CDR3 loop spans 14 amino acids. Between the trimmed V and J ends, which lost 0 bases and 2 bases, there was a span of 9 bases. CDR3 nucleotide sequence: TGCGCCAGCAGCTTGGGGACAAGGACCTACGAGCAGTACTTC. Translating gives CASSLGTRTYEQYF.

The gene calls are TRBV7-9 and TRBJ2-5, with a weak D call TRBD2 (6 bases). The germline V gene encodes CDR1 SEHNR and CDR2 FQNEAQ (reference sequence). CDR3 size: 14 residues. V lost 1 base and J 5 bases, leaving 11 bases between the germline ends. The CDR3 DNA reads as TGTGCCAGCAGCTTAGGGGGGGTTGGCGAGACCCAGTACTTC. Translation gives CASSLGGVGETQYF.

This chain links TRBV12-3 or TRBV12-4 with TRBJ1-4; D is unclear. The CDR3 length is 13 residues. The germline V and J ends were trimmed by 5 bases and 5 bases, with 9 bases remaining between them. This chain's CDR3 is CASSPQANEKLFF. The CDR3 nucleotides read TGTGCCAGCAGTCCCCAGGCGAATGAAAAACTGTTTTTT.

The chain combines TRBV12-3 or TRBV12-4 with TRBJ1-1; TRBD1 is a possible D gene (6 bases). The length of the CDR3 is 11 residues. Trimming removed 4 bases at V and 6 bases at J, with 6 bases between. As DNA, the CDR3 is TGTGCCAGCAGTTACAGGGCTGAAGCTTTCTTT. Residues: CASSYRAEAFF.

CDR3 sequence: CASSFGTGVSPLHF. CDR3 nucleotides: TGTGCCAGCAGCTTCGGGACAGGGGTCTCACCCCTCCACTTT. The chain is built from TRBV11-3 and TRBJ1-6; TRBD1 matches at 10 bases. The CDR3 totals 14 residues. V lost 3 bases to trimming and J lost 10 bases; unmatched junction nucleotides: 3. Per germline, CDR1 SGHNT and CDR2 YENEEA.